This T cell receptor beta chain was recorded in a study of blood T cells in healthy people across ages. Study observations and caveats: PBMCs left unsorted prevented a conclusive naive versus antigen-experienced comparison.

Germline CDR1 and CDR2: SGHRS and YFSETQ. V was cut by 1 base and J by 3 bases, with 11 bases left in between. The CDR3 is 16 amino acids. The second PCR ran about 6 to 11 cycles with a sample-barcoded 5' primer and J-beta primers. TCRdb processed the 5' RACE reads anew with MiXCR; each CDR3 protein has one entry. The table shows approximately 810,000 distinct CDR3 sequences, with around 30% occurring only once. This clonotype was counted between two and nine times. Its antigen is as yet unknown. Material for sequencing was blood. The chain recombines TRBV5-1 with TRBJ2-6; unclear D gene. This receptor was taken from a woman of 80 years or more in good health. The CDR3 region has the DNA TGCGCCAGCAGCTTGCAAGGTGATGGTGGGGCCAACGTCCTGACTTTC. This codes for CASSLQGDGGANVLTF.